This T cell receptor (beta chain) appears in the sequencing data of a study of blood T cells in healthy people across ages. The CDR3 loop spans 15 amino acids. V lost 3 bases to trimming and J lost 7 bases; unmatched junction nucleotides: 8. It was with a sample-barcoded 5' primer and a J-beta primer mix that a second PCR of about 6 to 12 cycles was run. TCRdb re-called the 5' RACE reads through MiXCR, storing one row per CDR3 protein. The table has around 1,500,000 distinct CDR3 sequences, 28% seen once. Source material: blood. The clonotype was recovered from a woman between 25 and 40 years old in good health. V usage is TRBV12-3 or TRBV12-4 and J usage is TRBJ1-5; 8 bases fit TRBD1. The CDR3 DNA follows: TGTGCCAGCAGTTTTAGTTCAGGGGGCGGCCAGCCCCAGCATTTT. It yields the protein CASSFSSGGGQPQHF.